The clone carrying this T cell receptor beta chain has more than one count but fewer than ten. Its specificity is unknown. The data were produced by immunoSEQ multiplex PCR, yet TCRdb's version contains in-frame clones alone and is incomplete. The sample carries approximately 400,000 clones, about 83% recorded once. This entry belongs to a study of Ad26.COV2.S vaccination and SARS-CoV-2 variants. The overall study: A COV1001 Ad26.COV2.S trial-arm participant provided the sample. Ad26.COV2.S given intramuscularly, once or twice 56 days apart. Findings and limits, study-wide: Substantial post-vaccination breadth of spike-specific CD8+ and CD4+ T cell responses was reported.

Described treatment: about 20 received Ad26.COV2.S at low or high dose, single or two shots; roughly five received placebo; per-sample allocation not given. Samples analyzed were those drawn on day 63 after the first vaccine or placebo injection. Based in Boston, the donor was an adult of 18-55 years. V lost 5 bases to trimming and J lost 2 bases; unmatched junction nucleotides: 9. Germline CDR1 reads SEHNR; CDR2 reads FQNEAQ (reference sequence). CDR3 size: 16 residues. The sequence came from a person between 18 and 65 years old who received the Ad26.COV2.S COVID-19 vaccine or a placebo. This sample comprised peripheral blood, obtained in a trial of Ad26.COV2.S vaccine versus placebo. The chain couples TRBV7-9 to TRBJ1-2; TRBD1 matches at 9 bases. CDR3: CASSTTGGRLNYGYTF. CDR3 nucleotide sequence: TGTGCCAGCAGCACTACAGGGGGCCGGTTAAACTATGGCTACACCTTC.